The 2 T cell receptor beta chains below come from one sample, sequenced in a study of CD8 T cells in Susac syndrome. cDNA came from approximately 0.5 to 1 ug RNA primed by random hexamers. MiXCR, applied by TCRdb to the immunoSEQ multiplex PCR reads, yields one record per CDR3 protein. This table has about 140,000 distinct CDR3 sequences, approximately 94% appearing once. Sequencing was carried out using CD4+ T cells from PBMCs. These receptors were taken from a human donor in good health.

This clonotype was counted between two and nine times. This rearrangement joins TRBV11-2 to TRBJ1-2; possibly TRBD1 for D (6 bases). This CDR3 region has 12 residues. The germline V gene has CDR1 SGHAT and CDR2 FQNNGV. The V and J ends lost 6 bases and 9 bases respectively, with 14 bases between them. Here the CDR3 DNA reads TGTGCCAGCAGGGAAAGGACAGAACGCTACACCTTC. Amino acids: CASRERTERYTF.

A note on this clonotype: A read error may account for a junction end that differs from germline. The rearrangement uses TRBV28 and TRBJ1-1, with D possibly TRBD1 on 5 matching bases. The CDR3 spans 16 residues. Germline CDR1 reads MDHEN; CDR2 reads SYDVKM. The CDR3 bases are TGTGCCAGCAGCTTATATTTGCGGGGGGGGTGGACTGAAGCTTTCTTT. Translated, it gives CASSLYLRGGWTEAFF.